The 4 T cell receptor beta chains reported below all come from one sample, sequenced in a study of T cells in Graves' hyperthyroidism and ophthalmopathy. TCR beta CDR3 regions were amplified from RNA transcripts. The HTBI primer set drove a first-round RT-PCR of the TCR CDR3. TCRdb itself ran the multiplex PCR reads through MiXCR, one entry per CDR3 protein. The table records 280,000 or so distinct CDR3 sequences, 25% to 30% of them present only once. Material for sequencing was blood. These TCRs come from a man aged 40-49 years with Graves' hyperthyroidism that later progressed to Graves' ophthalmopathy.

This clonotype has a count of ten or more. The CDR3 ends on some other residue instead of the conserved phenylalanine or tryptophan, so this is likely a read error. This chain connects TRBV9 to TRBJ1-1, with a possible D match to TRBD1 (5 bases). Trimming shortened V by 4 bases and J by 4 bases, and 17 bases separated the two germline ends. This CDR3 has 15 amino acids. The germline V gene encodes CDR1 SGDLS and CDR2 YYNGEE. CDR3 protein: CASSQMGRYGTEAFL. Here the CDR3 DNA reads TGTGCCAGCAGCCAGATGGGACGTTACGGCACTGAAGCTTTCCTT.

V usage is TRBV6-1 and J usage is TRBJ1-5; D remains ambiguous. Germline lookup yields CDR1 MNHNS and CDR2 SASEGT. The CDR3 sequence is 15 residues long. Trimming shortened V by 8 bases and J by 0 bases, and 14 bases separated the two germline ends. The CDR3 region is CASGVVGDSNQPQHF. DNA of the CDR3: TGTGCCAGCGGCGTAGTGGGAGATAGCAATCAGCCCCAGCATTTT.

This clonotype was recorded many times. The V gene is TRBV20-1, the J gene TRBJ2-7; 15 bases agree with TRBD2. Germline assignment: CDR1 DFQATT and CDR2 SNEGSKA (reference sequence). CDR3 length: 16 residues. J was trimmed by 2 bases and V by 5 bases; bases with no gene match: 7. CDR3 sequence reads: CSAEGTSGRQTYEQYF. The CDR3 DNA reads TGCAGTGCTGAGGGGACTAGCGGGAGGCAGACCTACGAGCAGTACTTC.

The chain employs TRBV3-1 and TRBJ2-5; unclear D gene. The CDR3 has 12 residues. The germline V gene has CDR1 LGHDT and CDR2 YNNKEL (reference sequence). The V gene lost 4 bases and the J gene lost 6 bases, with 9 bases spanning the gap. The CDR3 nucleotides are TGTGCCAGCAGCCTACCCCTCAAGACCCAGTACTTC. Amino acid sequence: CASSLPLKTQYF.